The next 30 T cell receptor beta chains were all read from a single sample in a study of T cell repertoires in cytomegalovirus infection. TCRdb redid the calling of the reads with MiXCR, one entry per CDR3 protein. The sample has 650,000 to 900,000 distinct CDR3 sequences; approximately 32% are singletons. No antigens are known for them. Source: cultured CD8+ T cells from PBMCs, taken from culture after CMV antigen stimulation. The receptor set was obtained from a human donor in good health (CMV status not recorded). Some clones in this sample may be carry-over from other donors' samples.

The chain carries TRBV3-1 and TRBJ2-5; 10 bases fit TRBD2. The ends lost 0 bases at V and 1 base at J; junction bases unmatched: 5. From germline, CDR1 is LGHDT and CDR2 YNNKEL (reference sequence). The CDR3 consists of 17 residues. The CDR3 reads CASSQDGLAGAQETQYF. In DNA form, the CDR3 reads TGTGCCAGCAGCCAAGATGGGCTAGCGGGGGCCCAAGAGACCCAGTACTTC.

V and J are TRBV6-2 or TRBV6-3 and TRBJ2-1; 8 positions agree with TRBD2. Germline CDR1 MNHEY, CDR2 SVGEGT. The J segment lost 10 bases and the V segment lost 0 bases, leaving 11 bases of the junction unmatched. The CDR3 loop spans 16 amino acids. The CDR3 sequence is CASSYSKTSAPMEQFF. The CDR3, as DNA: TGTGCCAGCAGTTACTCGAAGACTAGCGCTCCGATGGAGCAGTTCTTC.

The chain recombines TRBV12-5 with TRBJ2-3, with D unresolved. Germline CDR1 reads LGHNT; CDR2 reads FRNRAP. The V end was cut by 2 bases, the J end by 7 bases, with 7 bases between. The CDR3 runs to 12 residues. The CDR3 is CASGLSINTQYF. The CDR3 DNA is TGTGCTAGTGGTTTGAGCATTAATACGCAGTATTTT.

This clonotype was picked up a small number of times. The CDR3 bases are TGTGCCACCAGTGACCCTGACAGGGGGTACTTCCAAGAGACCCAGTACTTC. Translation: CATSDPDRGYFQETQYF. The chain carries TRBV24-1 and TRBJ2-5; 9 bases align to TRBD1. This CDR3 has 17 residues. J was trimmed by 1 base and V by 4 bases; bases with no gene match: 9. CDR1 is KGHDR, CDR2 SFDVKD, per germline.

This clonotype was seen a handful of times. J is TRBJ2-7 and V is TRBV10-2, with TRBD1 matching over 9 bases. CDR1 WSHSY and CDR2 SAAADI come from the germline V gene. The CDR3 has 14 residues. V shed 2 bases, J shed 5 bases, and the junction held 4 bases outside the gene matches. CDR3 amino acids: CASSELGTGNEQYF. DNA for the CDR3: TGCGCCAGCAGTGAGCTGGGGACAGGGAACGAGCAGTACTTC.

Regarding this clonotype: The junction departs from germline at one end; a sequencing error may be responsible. This sequence joins TRBV7-7 and TRBJ2-1; 8 nucleotides align to TRBD1. Germline V CDR1 and CDR2: SSHAT, FNYEAQ (reference sequence). CDR3 length equals 16 residues. As DNA, the CDR3 is TGTGCTAGCAGCCTAAGACAGGGGAGCTCCTACAATGAGCAGTTCTTC. It encodes CASSLRQGSSYNEQFF.

The chain carries TRBV5-4 and TRBJ1-1; 7 bases match TRBD1. Germline values: CDR1 SGHNT, CDR2 YYREEE (reference sequence). CDR3 size: 14 residues. The V segment lost 6 bases and the J segment 5 bases; nucleotides outside the gene matches: 10. CDR3 amino acids: CASTTQGGSTEAFF. For the CDR3, the DNA is TGTGCCAGCACCACACAAGGGGGCAGTACTGAAGCTTTCTTT.

The J gene is TRBJ1-5, the V gene TRBV19, with unresolved D. The CDR3 consists of 12 residues. V was clipped by 8 bases and J by 3 bases, with 8 bases between them. CDR1 and CDR2 (germline): LNHDA, SQIVND (reference sequence). CDR3 region: CASLAPNQPQHF. The CDR3 DNA reads as TGTGCCAGTCTAGCCCCCAATCAGCCCCAGCATTTT.

This clonotype was counted once. The chain is built from TRBV7-3 and TRBJ2-5, with D maybe TRBD2 (6 bases). The CDR3 runs 15 residues. The germline V gene has CDR1 SGHTA and CDR2 FQGTGA. With 5 bases removed from V and 3 bases from J, the gap between germline ends came to 16 bases. The CDR3 sequence: CASSLVVGGKETQYF. The DNA of the CDR3 is TGTGCCAGCAGCCTCGTAGTGGGGGGAAAAGAGACCCAGTACTTC.

The chain has TRBV11-1 and TRBJ2-3, with 8 bases matching TRBD2. Germline CDR1 reads SGHAT; CDR2 reads FQDESV (reference sequence). V shed 3 bases, J shed 7 bases, and the junction held 6 bases outside the gene matches. The CDR3 sequence is 14 residues long. Here the CDR3 DNA reads TGTGCCAGCAGCTTTGAAGCGGGGGCCCATACGCAGTATTTT. Translated, it gives CASSFEAGAHTQYF.

J is TRBJ1-2 and V is TRBV29-1; D is unclear. Trimming removed 5 bases from V and 1 base from J, with 23 bases in between. Germline values: CDR1 SQVTM, CDR2 ANQGSEA. The CDR3 contains 17 residues. CDR3 residues: CSVLGPHEEDFNYGYTF. CDR3 nucleotides: TGCAGCGTTCTTGGGCCCCATGAAGAAGATTTTAACTATGGCTACACCTTC. Full variable domain (outside the CDR3, taken from reference TRBV29-1 and TRBJ1-2): SAVISQKPSRDICQRGTSLTIQCQVDSQVTMMFWYRQQPGQSLTLIATANQGSEATYESGFVIDKFPISRPNLTFSTLTVSNMSPEDSSIYLCSVLGPHEEDFNYGYTFGSGTRLTVV.

This clonotype was observed many times. The genes are TRBV18 and TRBJ2-6, with 8 bases fitting TRBD2. CDR1 is KGHSH, CDR2 LQKENI, per germline. The CDR3 is 16 residues long. Trimming cost V 3 bases and J 2 bases; bases outside gene matches: 3. The CDR3 DNA follows: TGTGCCAGCTCACCGGGAGCGGGGGCTGGGGCCAACGTCCTGACTTTC. Its translation is CASSPGAGAGANVLTF.

This clonotype was recorded many times. CDR3 sequence reads: CSGDSGAYGYTF. The CDR3 region has the DNA TGCAGCGGCGACTCAGGGGCCTATGGCTACACCTTC. The chain recombines TRBV29-1 with TRBJ1-2; tentatively, D is TRBD1 (6 bases). This CDR3 has 12 amino acids. Looked up from germline, CDR1 is SQVTM and CDR2 is ANQGSEA. The V end was cut by 7 bases, the J end by 4 bases, with 13 bases between. Combining the CDR3 with reference TRBV29-1 and TRBJ1-2 gives the whole variable domain SAVISQKPSRDICQRGTSLTIQCQVDSQVTMMFWYRQQPGQSLTLIATANQGSEATYESGFVIDKFPISRPNLTFSTLTVSNMSPEDSSIYLCSGDSGAYGYTFGSGTRLTVV.

The chain joins TRBV27 to TRBJ2-5, with D possibly being TRBD1 (5 bases). V lost 6 bases to trimming and J lost 2 bases, with 7 bases between them. The CDR3 is 12 residues long. The V gene's germline CDR1 is MNHEY and CDR2 SMNVEV (reference sequence). DNA for the CDR3: TGTGCCAGCAGGGGGCCGCAAGAGACCCAGTACTTC. Amino acids: CASRGPQETQYF.

This clonotype was seen a few times. This chain connects TRBV4-1 to TRBJ1-1; D is unclear. The CDR3 spans 14 residues. Germline loops: CDR1 MGHRA, CDR2 YSYEKL. The V gene lost 0 bases and the J gene lost 2 bases, with 7 bases spanning the gap. This chain's CDR3 is CASSQDYRNTEAFF. The DNA for the CDR3 is TGCGCCAGCAGCCAAGATTACAGAAACACTGAAGCTTTCTTT.

This sequence joins TRBV6-5 and TRBJ1-2, with no clear D. CDR3 length: 15 residues. Germline-derived CDR1 and CDR2 are MNHEY and SVGAGI. Trimming cost V 0 bases and J 4 bases, with 12 bases left between them. CDR3 bases: TGTGCCAGCAGTTACTCCGCCGGGTTCGGCTATGGCTACACCTTC. Protein: CASSYSAGFGYGYTF.

The rearrangement links TRBV27 to TRBJ2-1; no clear D gene. Trimming shortened V by 6 bases and J by 2 bases, and 8 bases separated the two germline ends. This CDR3 is 13 amino acids long. Germline V gene data show CDR1 as MNHEY and CDR2 as SMNVEV (reference sequence). The CDR3 DNA reads as TGTGCCAGCAGCTCGATCGCCTACAATGAGCAGTTCTTC. Translated, it gives CASSSIAYNEQFF.

In this sample, this clonotype turned up once. This sequence joins TRBV7-4 and TRBJ2-1; D may correspond to TRBD1 or TRBD2 (5 bases each). The CDR3 has 14 amino acids. V lost 2 bases, J lost 12 bases, and 17 bases lay in between. CDR1 and CDR2 (germline): SGHVT, SQSDAQ. CDR3 region: CASSLLLLGDGQFF. In nucleotides, the CDR3 is TGTGCCAGCAGCTTACTACTCCTGGGGGATGGGCAGTTCTTC.

The chain employs TRBV7-2 and TRBJ2-7, with 8 bases that match TRBD1. V dropped 5 bases and J dropped 5; count of bases not matched to a gene: 5. This CDR3 comprises 13 residues. In germline, CDR1 is SGHTA, CDR2 FQGNSA. The CDR3 protein is CASSADRGNEQYF. DNA for the CDR3: TGTGCCAGCAGCGCTGACAGGGGTAACGAGCAGTACTTC.

This clonotype appeared many times. J is TRBJ2-5 and V is TRBV7-6; tentative D call: TRBD1 (6 bases). Germline CDR1 reads SGHVS; CDR2 reads FNYEAQ. V was shortened by 5 bases and J by 4 bases, with 23 bases between the two germline ends. CDR3 size: 17 residues. CDR3 amino acids: CASSGAGVKFEGETQYF. The CDR3 DNA reads TGTGCCAGCAGCGGGGCAGGGGTTAAATTCGAGGGAGAGACCCAGTACTTC.

This rearrangement joins TRBV27 to TRBJ2-7; D not resolved. There are 12 residues in the CDR3. Germline lookup yields CDR1 MNHEY and CDR2 SMNVEV (reference sequence). V lost 5 bases and J lost 3, with 8 bases in between. The CDR3 here is CASSPHRYEQYF. The CDR3 DNA reads TGTGCCAGCAGTCCACACCGCTACGAGCAGTACTTC.

Many counts were recorded for this clonotype. The gene calls are TRBV6-1 and TRBJ2-1; possibly TRBD1 or TRBD2 for D (6 bases each). The V gene lost 1 base and the J gene lost 3 bases, with 10 bases spanning the gap. CDR1 is MNHNS and CDR2 is SASEGT in the germline V gene. The CDR3 consists of 15 residues. CDR3 coding DNA: TGTGCCAGCAGTGAAGAGGAGGGGGGCTACAATGAGCAGTTCTTC. Protein: CASSEEEGGYNEQFF.

This clonotype was picked up a small number of times. The J gene is TRBJ1-2, the V gene TRBV12-3 or TRBV12-4; tentatively, D is TRBD1 (6 bases). This CDR3 comprises 15 residues. The germline V and J ends were trimmed by 7 bases and 0 bases, with 15 bases remaining between them. CDR3 nucleotide sequence: TGTGCCAGCACCAGACAGGCACTATCTAACTATGGCTACACCTTC. Its protein product is CASTRQALSNYGYTF.

This clonotype was detected only a few times. This chain uses TRBV7-2 with TRBJ2-7; 7 bases map to TRBD1. The germline V gene encodes CDR1 SGHTA and CDR2 FQGNSA. The CDR3 has 13 residues. CDR3 amino acids: CASSIANRGEQYV. CDR3 nucleotide sequence: TGTGCCAGCAGCATAGCAAACAGGGGAGAGCAGTACGTC.

CDR3 in amino acids: CASSYSKGYNNEQFF. CDR3 coding DNA: TGTGCCAGCAGTTACTCGAAGGGTTACAACAATGAGCAGTTCTTC. The chain recombines TRBV6-5 with TRBJ2-1; D unresolved. Per germline, CDR1 MNHEY and CDR2 SVGAGI. The V gene lost 0 bases and the J gene lost 5 bases, with 11 bases spanning the gap. The CDR3 runs 15 residues.

This clonotype was seen only once. The CDR3 is CASSSWGWNNQPQHF. The CDR3 DNA is TGTGCCAGTAGTAGTTGGGGTTGGAACAATCAGCCCCAGCATTTT. J is TRBJ1-5 and V is TRBV19; D unresolved. The V end lost 4 bases, the J end lost 3 bases, and 13 bases lay between the germline ends. The CDR3 consists of 15 residues. Germline CDR1 reads LNHDA; CDR2 reads SQIVND (reference sequence).

The chain is built from TRBV4-2 and TRBJ2-3, with D unresolved. The CDR3 totals 16 residues. Germline assignment: CDR1 LGHNA and CDR2 YNFKEQ. V lost 0 bases, J lost 0 bases, and 10 bases lay in between. CDR3: CASSQDWLESTDTQYF. The CDR3 bases are TGTGCCAGCAGCCAAGATTGGCTAGAGAGCACAGATACGCAGTATTTT.

This clonotype was counted a few times. The V call is TRBV27, the J call TRBJ1-6, with 7 bases fitting TRBD1. Germline V gene sequence: CDR1 MNHEY, CDR2 SMNVEV (reference sequence). Germline trimming cut 7 bases from V and 7 bases from J; bases unmatched to any gene: 10. The CDR3 totals 15 residues. The CDR3 is CASNYRDRHNSPLHF. CDR3 DNA: TGTGCCAGCAACTACCGGGACAGACACAATTCACCCCTCCACTTT.

The chain links TRBV6-1 to TRBJ1-5; 7 bases align to TRBD1. Germline loops: CDR1 MNHNS, CDR2 SASEGT. The CDR3 has 13 amino acids. J gave up 0 bases and V 8 bases, and 1 base lay outside the gene matches. CDR3 loop: CASWTGSNQPQHF. The CDR3 coding sequence is TGTGCCAGCTGGACAGGTAGCAATCAGCCCCAGCATTTT.

This clonotype was recorded a few times. This sequence joins TRBV9 and TRBJ1-5; D not resolved. Trimming left V 2 bases short and J 2 bases short, with 8 bases between. Germline values: CDR1 SGDLS, CDR2 YYNGEE. The CDR3 length is 14 residues. The CDR3 region has the DNA TGTGCCAGCAGCGTGGGTAGCGGCAATCAGCCCCAGCATTTT. Its translation is CASSVGSGNQPQHF.